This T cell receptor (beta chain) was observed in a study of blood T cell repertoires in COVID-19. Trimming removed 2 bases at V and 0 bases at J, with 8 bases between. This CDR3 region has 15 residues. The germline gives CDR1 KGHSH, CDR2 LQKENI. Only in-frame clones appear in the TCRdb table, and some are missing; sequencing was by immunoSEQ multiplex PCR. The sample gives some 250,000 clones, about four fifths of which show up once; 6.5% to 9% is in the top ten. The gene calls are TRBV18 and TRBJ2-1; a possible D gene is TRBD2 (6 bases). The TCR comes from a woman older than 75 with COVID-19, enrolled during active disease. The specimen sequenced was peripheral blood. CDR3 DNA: TGTGCCAGCTCACCAGGGCGGGGCTCCTACAATGAGCAGTTCTTC. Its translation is CASSPGRGSYNEQFF. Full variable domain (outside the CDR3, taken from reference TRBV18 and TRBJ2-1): NAGVMQNPRHLVRRRGQEARLRCSPMKGHSHVYWYRQLPEEGLKFMVYLQKENIIDESGMPKERFSAEFPKEGPSILRIQQVVRGDSAAYFCASSPGRGSYNEQFFGPGTRLTVL.